This TCR beta chain was sequenced in a study of T cells in Graves' hyperthyroidism and ophthalmopathy. General study results and limits: Ophthalmopathy could be told apart from stable hyperthyroidism with a 13 V-J model. Most clonotypes that expanded in the thyroid above 0.001 also showed up in blood.

Note on this clonotype: Its cognate antigen is unknown.

CDR1 LNHDA and CDR2 SQIVND come from the germline V gene (reference sequence). Trimming took 6 bases from V and 1 from J, leaving 15 bases between them. This CDR3 is 15 amino acids long. Thyroid ultrasound and orbital computed tomography, with clinical symptoms and serum thyroxine and TRAb, informed diagnoses. Authors of the study amplified TCR beta CDR3 regions from RNA transcripts. First-round RT-PCR of the TCR CDR3 relied on the HTBI primer set. TCRdb recomputed calls from the multiplex PCR reads with MiXCR, one row per CDR3 protein. The sample has roughly 700,000 distinct CDR3 sequences, around a third seen once.

The sequenced material came from blood. The receptor comes from a woman aged 40 to 50 with Graves' hyperthyroidism. This sequence joins TRBV19 and TRBJ1-1, with D possibly being TRBD1 (5 bases). The CDR3 loop reads CASRHTGGANTEAFF. The DNA for the CDR3 is TGTGCCAGTAGACATACCGGGGGAGCGAACACTGAAGCTTTCTTT.